This TCR beta chain was identified in a study of cytomegalovirus exposure and HLA in healthy donors. CDR3 length: 13 amino acids. Germline-derived CDR1 and CDR2 are MDHEN and SYDVKM. The V end was cut by 7 bases, the J end by 3 bases, with 12 bases between. Use of 60 Vbeta and 13 Jbeta primers characterized the PCR. Some clones are missing from TCRdb's copy, which holds only in-frame ones; the method was immunoSEQ multiplex PCR. This table holds about 160,000 clones, over 70% found once. Input material: PBMCs. The chain is built from TRBV28 and TRBJ1-2; a possible D gene is TRBD1 (6 bases). The TCR originated in a middle-aged woman in good health and CMV-seropositive. Here the CDR3 reads CASNTDRDYGYTF. The CDR3 nucleotides read TGTGCCAGCAATACGGACAGAGACTATGGCTACACCTTC.